This record concerns one T cell receptor (beta chain) sequence. These data belong to a study of OX40 agonist ivuxolimab in advanced cancers. No patient had autoimmune disease or received systemic immunosuppression. V was pared by 6 bases and J by 8 bases, with 7 bases between. The germline CDR1 and CDR2 sequences are MNHEY and SMNVEV (reference sequence). The length of the CDR3 is 11 residues. The repertoire was sequenced with immunoSEQ multiplex PCR; TCRdb's copy has only in-frame clones and lacks some. This sample carries 35,000 to 55,000 clones, about 93% of them seen once, and the ten largest clones take 9.5% to 12%.

The sample in question was CD4+ or CD8+ T cells sorted from blood, obtained in a trial of the OX40 agonist ivuxolimab. The TCR originated in an adult with an advanced solid tumor such as melanoma, head and neck, liver or kidney cancer. This chain joins TRBV27 and TRBJ2-2; D unresolved. Written as DNA, the CDR3 is TGTGCCAGCAGGGGTGCAGGGGAGCTGTTTTTT. This sequence encodes CASRGAGELFF.